A single sample gave rise to the 10 T cell receptor beta chains below, sequenced in a study of blood T cell repertoires in COVID-19 (dated by TCRdb to the early 2020s). Library method: the immunoSEQ multiplex PCR assay. Drawn from immuneACCESS, this table holds only the in-frame rearrangements with V and J called that TCRdb kept. Clones are partly lost; checked studies trace under half to an unresolved V gene and leave the rest unexplained. This sample has some 180,000 clones in its table, and about 85% of those were observed once. The ten largest clones capture less than 9% of the sample. Material: peripheral blood. These TCRs come from a woman aged 55-75 years with acute or convalescent COVID-19.

The rearrangement uses TRBV28 and TRBJ2-5, with D tentatively TRBD1 (5 bases). Germline CDR1 is MDHEN and CDR2 is SYDVKM. The CDR3 is 15 amino acids. V was cut by 2 bases and J by 5 bases, with 15 bases left in between. Here the CDR3 DNA reads TGTGCCAGCAGTTTAAGGCAGGGTCTGGGGGAGACCCAGTACTTC. Residues: CASSLRQGLGETQYF.

The chain joins TRBV6-5 to TRBJ1-6, with D unresolved. The germline V gene has CDR1 MNHEY and CDR2 SVGAGI. Trimming cost V 10 bases and J 13 bases, with 11 bases left between them. This CDR3 contains 10 residues. As DNA, the CDR3 is TGTGCCACTCACGGGAAGCCCCTCCACTTT. This translates into CATHGKPLHF.

V and J are TRBV15 and TRBJ1-3, with D perhaps TRBD1 (5 bases). Trimming removed 0 bases at V and 7 bases at J, with 16 bases between. Per germline, CDR1 LNHNV and CDR2 YYDKDF (reference sequence). The CDR3 spans 16 residues. The CDR3 nucleotides read TGTGCCACCAGCAGAGATATGCCAGGGTCAGGGAACACCATATATTTT. Translating it yields CATSRDMPGSGNTIYF.

The chain uses TRBV9 and TRBJ2-5; TRBD2 agrees at 9 bases. The CDR3 is made up of 16 amino acids. Germline V gene sequence: CDR1 SGDLS, CDR2 YYNGEE. The trim removed 4 bases at V and 5 bases at J, leaving 12 bases unmatched. The CDR3 loop reads CASSLGASGKGETQYF. The CDR3, as DNA: TGTGCCAGCAGCCTGGGGGCTAGCGGGAAGGGGGAGACCCAGTACTTC.

The V gene is TRBV18, the J gene TRBJ1-3, with D perhaps TRBD1 (5 bases). Trimming shortened V by 4 bases and J by 0 bases, and 10 bases separated the two germline ends. This CDR3 contains 15 residues. The V gene's germline CDR1 is KGHSH and CDR2 LQKENI. The CDR3 loop reads CASSQDTNSGNTIYF. The CDR3 coding sequence is TGTGCCAGCTCACAGGACACAAACTCTGGAAACACCATATATTTT.

V is TRBV10-2 and J is TRBJ2-5, with 10 bases aligning to TRBD2. CDR1 is WSHSY, CDR2 SAAADI, per germline. Trimming cost V 6 bases and J 7 bases; bases outside gene matches: 11. The CDR3 extends over 15 amino acids. The CDR3 DNA reads TGCGCCAGCAGAAACAGCGGGAGGGAGTGGGGGACCCAGTACTTC. Its translation: CASRNSGREWGTQYF.

This clone was observed a single time. This chain joins TRBV6-1 and TRBJ1-2; D is undetermined. Germline V gene data show CDR1 as MNHNS and CDR2 as SASEGT. The V end lost 1 base, the J end lost 0 bases, and 9 bases lay between the germline ends. The CDR3 totals 15 residues. CDR3 in amino acids: CASSEGLGTNYGYTF. The CDR3 DNA reads as TGTGCCAGCAGTGAAGGTCTGGGCACTAACTATGGCTACACCTTC.

The chain combines TRBV3-1 (or the pseudogene TRBV3-2) with TRBJ1-1; D remains ambiguous. V lost 4 bases to trimming and J lost 11 bases, with 11 bases between them. Germline V gene sequence: CDR1 LGHDT, CDR2 YNNKEL (reference sequence). This CDR3 is built from 11 residues. DNA of the CDR3: TGTGCCAGCAGCCGGTCCGGCGGCGCTTTCTTT. Its protein is CASSRSGGAFF.

The chain combines TRBV6-5 with TRBJ1-4; 10 bases are a match to TRBD1. From germline, CDR1 is MNHEY and CDR2 SVGAGI. J was trimmed by 5 bases and V by 6 bases; bases with no gene match: 6. The CDR3 spans 15 residues. The CDR3 bases are TGTGCCAGCAGCAGGACAGGGGGGTGGAATGAAAAACTGTTTTTT. Its protein product is CASSRTGGWNEKLFF.

V gene TRBV6-5 combines with J gene TRBJ1-1; D gene uncertain. This CDR3 contains 15 residues. Germline-derived CDR1 and CDR2 are MNHEY and SVGAGI. V gave up 0 bases and J gave up 1 base, with 9 bases separating them. CDR3 DNA sequence: TGTGCCAGCAGTTACTCGTGGGGAGGGAACACTGAAGCTTTCTTT. Translating gives CASSYSWGGNTEAFF.